A single sample is the source of the 23 T cell receptor beta chains below, sequenced in a study of CD4 T cells in relation to SARS-CoV-2 and coronaviruses listed by TCRdb under 2021. The antigens for these receptors are not known. To prepare the library, the immunoSEQ multiplex PCR assay was applied. TCRdb mirrors the immuneACCESS table, restricted to in-frame sequences. Some clones are absent from its copies; in checked studies, under half trace to an unresolved V gene, and the reason for the others is unknown. Present in this sample are around 20,000 clones, just under 80% of which were seen just once. The ten biggest clones cover 15% to 20% of the sample. CD4+ T cells from unexposed donors were collected before the COVID-19 pandemic (2011-2018). After roughly 11 days of culture, CD4+ T cells were isolated with the EasySep CD4+ T cell isolation kit. The sequenced sample was CD4+ T cells from PBMCs, cultured in vitro. The receptors stem from a human donor in good health.

The chain joins TRBV5-6 to TRBJ2-1; the D call may be TRBD1 or TRBD2 (5 bases each). Germline V gene data show CDR1 as SGHDT and CDR2 as YYEEEE. V gave up 6 bases and J gave up 6 bases, with 13 bases separating them. CDR3 length: 13 amino acids. In nucleotides, the CDR3 is TGTGCCAGCACCCGGGTTGGGGGCAATGAGCAGTTCTTC. Protein sequence: CASTRVGGNEQFF.

This chain links TRBV6-1 with TRBJ1-1; 9 nucleotides match TRBD1. The J segment lost 0 bases and the V segment lost 2 bases, leaving 7 bases of the junction unmatched. CDR3 size: 17 residues. CDR1 MNHNS and CDR2 SASEGT come from the germline V gene. CDR3 nucleotides: TGTGCCAGCAGTGAACCCACAGGGGGCCGTATGAACACTGAAGCTTTCTTT. Protein: CASSEPTGGRMNTEAFF.

The chain recombines TRBV19 with TRBJ2-1; D is perhaps TRBD1 or TRBD2 (7 bases each). Trimming removed 7 bases at V and 1 base at J, with 20 bases between. The CDR3 consists of 17 residues. Germline assignment: CDR1 LNHDA and CDR2 SQIVND (reference sequence). This CDR3 is CASKRGTAGQSYNEQFF. The CDR3 nucleotides are TGTGCCAGTAAGAGGGGGACAGCGGGACAGTCCTACAATGAGCAGTTCTTC.

By sample share, this clone is large. The chain employs TRBV27 and TRBJ1-1; 7 bases agree with TRBD1. Trimming removed 5 bases from V and 11 bases from J; junction bases left unmatched: 17. The CDR3 spans 15 residues. In germline, CDR1 is MNHEY, CDR2 SMNVEV (reference sequence). CDR3 sequence: CASSPYYDRDAVAFF. DNA of the CDR3: TGTGCCAGCAGTCCTTATTACGACAGGGATGCCGTTGCTTTCTTT.

The chain recombines TRBV5-1 with TRBJ2-3; TRBD2 might be the D (5 bases). V lost 0 bases to trimming and J lost 5 bases, with 13 bases between them. The germline V gene encodes CDR1 SGHRS and CDR2 YFSETQ. The CDR3 has 15 residues. CDR3 protein: CASSLGGSTGDTQYF. The DNA of the CDR3 is TGCGCCAGCAGCTTGGGAGGGAGCACCGGAGATACGCAGTATTTT.

This chain connects TRBV6-6 to TRBJ2-7; 8 bases fit TRBD2. J lost 2 bases, V lost 2 bases, and 2 bases had no gene match. The CDR3 is 14 residues long. CDR1 is MNHNY, CDR2 SVGAGI, per germline (reference sequence). For the CDR3, the DNA is TGTGCCAGCAGTTACACTAGCGGTCCCTACGAGCAGTACTTC. Amino acid sequence: CASSYTSGPYEQYF.

The V and J genes are TRBV9 and TRBJ2-2; 7 nucleotides agree with TRBD2. Germline V gene data show CDR1 as SGDLS and CDR2 as YYNGEE. The ends lost 0 bases at V and 3 bases at J; junction bases unmatched: 17. The CDR3 runs to 20 residues. This chain's CDR3 is CASSVGLVSRGVSYTGELFF. CDR3 DNA sequence: TGTGCCAGCAGCGTAGGTCTGGTTAGTCGGGGGGTTTCGTACACCGGGGAGCTGTTTTTT.

This clone was picked up a small number of times. The chain links TRBV3-1 (or the pseudogene TRBV3-2) to TRBJ1-1, with no clear D. The CDR3 runs 14 residues. The germline V and J ends were trimmed by 1 base and 9 bases, with 15 bases remaining between them. The germline V gene has CDR1 LGHDT and CDR2 YNNKEL (reference sequence). The DNA of the CDR3 is TGTGCCAGCAGCCAAGTGGCGAAGGGAGTTAAAGCTTTCTTT. Amino acid sequence: CASSQVAKGVKAFF.

This chain uses TRBV25-1 with TRBJ1-6, with a weak D call TRBD1 (5 bases). V was trimmed by 3 bases and J by 4 bases, leaving 13 bases between them. Germline V gene lookup returns CDR1 MGHDK and CDR2 SYGVNS. The CDR3 runs 16 residues. CDR3 sequence reads: CASSDLRDRYNSPLHF. Here the CDR3 DNA reads TGTGCCAGCAGTGACCTCCGGGACCGGTATAATTCACCCCTCCACTTT.

V is TRBV2 and J is TRBJ1-5, with 7 positions matching TRBD1. CDR1 and CDR2 (germline): SNHLY, FYNNEI. This CDR3 region has 15 residues. Trimming cost V 7 bases and J 4 bases; bases outside gene matches: 10. CDR3: CASTSDRTLNQPQHF. In nucleotides, the CDR3 is TGTGCCAGCACCTCGGACAGGACTTTGAATCAGCCCCAGCATTTT.

This clone was found a few times. The chain recombines TRBV19 with TRBJ1-1; D gene unclear. Trimming cost V 7 bases and J 1 base, with 13 bases left between them. Germline CDR1 and CDR2: LNHDA and SQIVND (reference sequence). The CDR3 loop spans 14 amino acids. Here the CDR3 reads CASTPSRTNTEAFF. CDR3 bases: TGTGCCAGTACGCCCTCTCGGACGAACACTGAAGCTTTCTTT.

V gene TRBV18 combines with J gene TRBJ2-7, with 10 bases fitting TRBD2. V lost 1 base to trimming and J lost 0 bases; unmatched junction nucleotides: 9. Germline CDR1 KGHSH, CDR2 LQKENI. The CDR3 runs to 18 residues. The CDR3 protein is CASSPRPSGSFFSYEQYF. In DNA, the CDR3 is TGTGCCAGCTCACCACGCCCTAGCGGGAGTTTTTTCTCCTACGAGCAGTACTTC.

V usage is TRBV2 and J usage is TRBJ2-2; D gene uncertain. V was pared by 1 base and J by 0 bases, with 6 bases between. This CDR3 is built from 15 residues. Germline CDR1 SNHLY, CDR2 FYNNEI. The CDR3 loop reads CASSEGNSNTGELFF. CDR3 bases: TGTGCCAGCAGTGAAGGGAACTCGAACACCGGGGAGCTGTTTTTT. The whole variable domain, remainder taken from reference TRBV2 and TRBJ2-2, is EPEVTQTPSHQVTQMGQEVILRCVPISNHLYFYWYRQILGQKVEFLVSFYNNEISEKSEIFDDQFSVERPDGSNFTLKIRSTKLEDSAMYFCASSEGNSNTGELFFGEGSRLTVL.

This clone has a handful of counts. The J gene is TRBJ1-2, the V gene TRBV6-5, with no clear D. Deletions cut 2 bases from V and 6 bases from J, with 10 bases between. The CDR3 extends over 13 amino acids. In germline, CDR1 is MNHEY, CDR2 SVGAGI. CDR3 sequence: CASSYQELDGYTF. CDR3 nucleotide sequence: TGTGCCAGCAGTTACCAGGAGCTTGATGGCTACACCTTC.

The rearrangement uses TRBV18 and TRBJ2-5, with TRBD2 matching 9 bases. Germline V gives CDR1 KGHSH, CDR2 LQKENI. After removal of 3 bases from V and 4 bases from J, the junction contained 6 bases not matched to a gene. The CDR3 runs to 15 residues. CDR3 sequence (DNA): TGTGCCAGCTCACCGATTAGCGGGAGTCGAGAGACCCAGTACTTC. As protein: CASSPISGSRETQYF. The complete variable domain, with remaining parts taken from reference TRBV18 and TRBJ2-5, reads NAGVMQNPRHLVRRRGQEARLRCSPMKGHSHVYWYRQLPEEGLKFMVYLQKENIIDESGMPKERFSAEFPKEGPSILRIQQVVRGDSAAYFCASSPISGSRETQYFGPGTRLLVL.

This sequence joins TRBV5-8 and TRBJ1-1, with 9 bases lining up with TRBD1. Trimming took 4 bases from V and 1 from J; bases not matched to a gene: 5. The CDR3 is made up of 15 amino acids. Germline values: CDR1 SGHTS, CDR2 YDEGEE. CDR3 sequence (DNA): TGTGCCAGCAGCGCCTCGGGACAGGGGAACACTGAAGCTTTCTTT. It is translated as CASSASGQGNTEAFF.

This rearrangement joins TRBV5-1 to TRBJ2-1; 9 bases align to TRBD1. V lost 4 bases and J lost 9; bases outside the gene matches: 11. This CDR3 region has 15 residues. Germline V gene sequence: CDR1 SGHRS, CDR2 YFSETQ. The CDR3, as DNA: TGCGCCAGCAGCGATCCGGGACAGGGTTGGGGTGAGCAGTTCTTC. It yields the protein CASSDPGQGWGEQFF.

In regard to this clone: Other DNA sequences of this sample code for an identical CDR3. The rearrangement links TRBV14 to TRBJ1-3; no clear D gene. CDR3 length: 13 residues. Per germline, CDR1 SGHDN and CDR2 FVKESK. V lost 5 bases, J lost 1 base, and 6 bases lay in between. The CDR3 nucleotides read TGTGCCAGCAGCAAACAATCTGGAAACACCATATATTTT. Translation gives CASSKQSGNTIYF.

Turning to this clone: Sequence at one end of the junction differs from germline and may be a read error. The chain recombines TRBV12-3 or TRBV12-4 with TRBJ1-2; D not resolved. The CDR3 extends over 13 amino acids. The chain's CDR3 is CTSSLGMAYGYTF. The CDR3 region has the DNA TGTACCAGCAGTTTAGGTATGGCCTATGGCTACACCTTC.

The CDR3 protein is CASSKNRGEQYF. CDR3 coding DNA: TGTGCCAGCAGCAAAAACAGGGGCGAGCAGTACTTC. The chain has TRBV9 and TRBJ2-7; TRBD1 agrees at 7 bases. Germline assignment: CDR1 SGDLS and CDR2 YYNGEE. This CDR3 region has 12 residues. J was trimmed by 6 bases and V by 4 bases; bases with no gene match: 4.

The J gene is TRBJ2-7, the V gene TRBV4-1, with TRBD2 identical over 10 bases. V shed 6 bases and J 5 bases; nucleotides not matched to a gene: 10. CDR1 and CDR2 (germline): MGHRA, YSYEKL. This CDR3 is 15 amino acids long. The CDR3 DNA follows: TGCGCCAGCAGGGACACTAGCGGGAAAGTCCACGAGCAGTACTTC. It codes for CASRDTSGKVHEQYF.

The chain recombines TRBV5-1 with TRBJ2-1; tentatively, D is TRBD2 (5 bases). There are 12 residues in the CDR3. V dropped 2 bases and J dropped 6 bases, with 6 bases sitting between them. The V gene's germline CDR1 is SGHRS and CDR2 YFSETQ. As DNA, the CDR3 is TGCGCCAGCAGCTTTCGGGGCAATGAGCAGTTCTTC. Residues: CASSFRGNEQFF.

The rearrangement joins TRBV5-4 to TRBJ1-4, with TRBD1 identical over 7 bases. The CDR3 is made up of 16 amino acids. Germline-derived CDR1 and CDR2 are SGHNT and YYREEE (reference sequence). The J segment lost 7 bases and the V segment lost 4 bases, leaving 13 bases of the junction unmatched. The CDR3 region has the DNA TGTGCCAGCAGCGACCCTAGCAGGGGGAGGGGTGAAAAACTGTTTTTT. This sequence encodes CASSDPSRGRGEKLFF.